The TCR beta chain under discussion was sequenced for a study of blood T cells in healthy people across ages. Study-level results: Naive T cell percentage and TCR beta diversity correlated strongly. As age increased, TCR beta diversity per million T cells fell in a roughly linear fashion.

Of note for this clonotype: What it recognizes is unknown.

Together with a sample-barcoded 5' primer, a J-beta primer mix was included in a second PCR lasting about 6 to 11 cycles. TCRdb independently ran MiXCR on the 5' RACE reads; one entry per CDR3 protein. This sample has about 750,000 distinct CDR3 sequences, with around half found just once. CDR1 SGHRS and CDR2 YFSETQ come from the germline V gene. The length of the CDR3 is 16 residues. The V and J ends lost 1 base and 0 bases respectively, with 10 bases between them. Healthy Caucasian individuals from Russia aged roughly 6 to 100 were enrolled as donors. Each sample provided at least 6 micrograms of extracted total RNA.

Material: blood. The receptor comes from a man at least 80 years old in good health. This sequence joins TRBV5-1 and TRBJ2-2; no clear D. CDR3 loop: CASSLREQTNTGELFF. The CDR3 DNA is TGCGCCAGCAGCTTGAGGGAACAGACGAACACCGGGGAGCTGTTTTTT.